What follows are 10 T cell receptor beta chains derived from one specimen sequenced in a study of response to subunit inactivated influenza vaccine (dated by TCRdb to the late 2010s). The library was produced with RT-PCR. Sequenced using an Illumina HiSeq 2500. TCRdb trimmed the raw reads at Q25, called clones with MiXCR and kept productive beta chains. Entries that share a CDR3 protein sequence are merged under the most common genes and DNA. The table for this sample lists some 640,000 distinct CDR3 sequences; roughly 14% of them were counted only once. The leading ten clones occupy less than 9% of the sample. The sequencing used PBMCs from blood, collected around 14 days before vaccination. The receptors come from a man aged 50-60 years who received an inactivated influenza vaccine. Donor details come from another sample of the same person, matched by shared clones.

This clonotype was seen more than once but under ten times. The V and J genes are TRBV6-5 and TRBJ2-7; D not resolved. Germline V gene data show CDR1 as MNHEY and CDR2 as SVGAGI. This CDR3 has 15 residues. V lost 4 bases, J lost 3 bases, and 16 bases lay in between. CDR3 bases: TGTGCCAGCAGTTCCCTCCCAGGTGGAAACTACGAGCAGTACTTC. Translation: CASSSLPGGNYEQYF.

This clonotype was counted a few times. The chain couples TRBV13 to TRBJ2-6, with 9 bases lining up with TRBD1. Germline assignment: CDR1 PRHDT and CDR2 FYEKMQ (reference sequence). This CDR3 has 18 residues. V shed 7 bases and J 0 bases; nucleotides not matched to a gene: 10. The chain's CDR3 is CASTNRDRVDSGANVLTF. As DNA, the CDR3 is TGTGCCAGCACGAACCGGGACAGGGTGGACTCTGGGGCCAACGTCCTGACTTTC.

There are a few counts of this clonotype. The rearrangement uses TRBV27 and TRBJ2-3; tentatively, D is TRBD2 (5 bases). This CDR3 spans 14 amino acids. Germline V gives CDR1 MNHEY, CDR2 SMNVEV (reference sequence). Trimming took 7 bases from V and 0 from J, leaving 11 bases between them. DNA for the CDR3: TGTGCCAGCATGAGGGAACCGAGCACAGATACGCAGTATTTT. It is translated as CASMREPSTDTQYF.

This clonotype was counted only a few times. The rearrangement uses TRBV12-3 or TRBV12-4 and TRBJ1-3; possibly TRBD1 for D (6 bases). This CDR3 has 14 amino acids. The ends were cut back, 5 bases at V and 6 bases at J, with 14 bases in the middle. This chain's CDR3 is CASSNRDTVNTIYF. The CDR3 DNA is TGTGCCAGCAGTAACCGGGACACGGTAAACACCATATATTTT.

The gene calls are TRBV20-1 and TRBJ2-3; TRBD2 agrees at 9 bases. This CDR3 spans 13 amino acids. J lost 7 bases, V lost 5 bases, and 7 bases had no gene match. In germline, CDR1 is DFQATT, CDR2 SNEGSKA (reference sequence). The CDR3 sequence: CSAPTSGSHTQYF. For the CDR3, the DNA is TGCAGTGCTCCGACTAGCGGCTCGCATACGCAGTATTTT.

The rearrangement uses TRBV7-6 and TRBJ2-7; 8 bases fit TRBD1. This CDR3 has 15 amino acids. J lost 0 bases, V lost 8 bases, and 9 bases had no gene match. Germline CDR1 is SGHVS and CDR2 is FNYEAQ. The CDR3 DNA sequence: TGTGCCAGCGCCATACAGGGGGGTAGCTCCTACGAGCAGTACTTC. Translating it yields CASAIQGGSSYEQYF.

Only a few counts were recorded for this clonotype. This chain joins TRBV12-3 or TRBV12-4 and TRBJ2-5, with TRBD2 matching 9 bases. V trimming: 5 bases; J trimming: 5 bases; junction bases outside the gene matches: 9. This CDR3 has 15 amino acids. The CDR3 DNA follows: TGTGCCAGCAGTCCTGGACTAGCGCCGGTGGAGACCCAGTACTTC. Protein product: CASSPGLAPVETQYF.

This clonotype was counted between two and nine times. The genes are TRBV5-5 and TRBJ2-2; 11 bases are a match to TRBD2. Germline CDR1 is SGHKS and CDR2 is YYEKEE (reference sequence). The CDR3 sequence is 18 residues long. J was trimmed by 3 bases and V by 4 bases; bases with no gene match: 11. The CDR3 coding sequence is TGTGCCAGCAGCCTGACCGGGACTAGCGGATTTGACACCGGGGAGCTGTTTTTT. This gives the protein CASSLTGTSGFDTGELFF.

V usage is TRBV7-2 and J usage is TRBJ2-7, with 9 bases matching TRBD1. With V trimmed by 4 bases and J by 4 bases, 11 bases remained unmatched. CDR1 is SGHTA and CDR2 is FQGNSA in the germline V gene. This CDR3 is built from 16 residues. The CDR3 spells CASSSTRDRAFYEQYF. The CDR3 region has the DNA TGTGCCAGCAGCTCTACCCGGGACAGGGCTTTTTACGAGCAGTACTTC.

The table lists this clonotype with a few counts. The V call is TRBV3-1, the J call TRBJ2-5; D is undetermined. CDR3 length: 15 residues. Trimming removed 1 base from V and 2 bases from J, with 11 bases in between. Germline CDR1 LGHDT, CDR2 YNNKEL (reference sequence). CDR3 residues: CASSQVMAIQETQYF. CDR3 sequence (DNA): TGTGCCAGCAGCCAAGTTATGGCGATTCAAGAGACCCAGTACTTC.